The 23 T cell receptor beta chains given below trace back to one sample, sequenced in a study of immune evolution from preneoplasia to lung adenocarcinoma. Assay: immunoSEQ multiplex PCR; the TCRdb copy retains only in-frame clones and omits some. Of tens of thousands of clones listed, over 70% are singletons. Material for sequencing was FFPE invasive lung adenocarcinoma tissue. These receptors came from a person between 55 and 70 years old with lung adenocarcinoma.

The chain has TRBV7-2 and TRBJ2-7, with a tentative D call TRBD2 (6 bases). The V gene lost 6 bases and the J gene lost 0 bases, with 18 bases spanning the gap. The CDR3 loop spans 16 amino acids. In germline, CDR1 is SGHTA, CDR2 FQGNSA. The CDR3 DNA reads as TGTGCCAGCAGACTTACCGGGACTGGGAGCTCCTACGAGCAGTACTTC. It specifies CASRLTGTGSSYEQYF. The whole variable domain, filled in from reference TRBV7-2 and TRBJ2-7, reads GAGVSQSPSNKVTEKGKDVELRCDPISGHTALYWYRQSLGQGLEFLIYFQGNSAPDKSGLPSDRFSAERTGGSVSTLTIQRTQQEDSAVYLCASRLTGTGSSYEQYFGPGTRLTVT.

The chain employs TRBV6-4 and TRBJ2-1; 10 positions agree with TRBD2. CDR3 length: 15 amino acids. J lost 7 bases, V lost 3 bases, and 6 bases had no gene match. Per germline, CDR1 MRHNA and CDR2 SNTAGT. The CDR3 loop is CASSEEGLAVNEQFF. Here the CDR3 DNA reads TGTGCCAGCAGTGAAGAAGGACTAGCGGTAAATGAGCAGTTCTTC.

The V call is TRBV7-2, the J call TRBJ2-5; D tentatively fits TRBD1 or TRBD2 (7 bases each). Trimming left V 1 base short and J 6 bases short, with 18 bases between. Germline values: CDR1 SGHTA, CDR2 FQGNSA. The CDR3 consists of 16 residues. The DNA of the CDR3 is TGTGCCAGCAGCTTAGGCCAGGGGGGGGGCGGTAAGACCCAGTACTTC. Its translation is CASSLGQGGGGKTQYF. Based on the CDR3 plus reference TRBV7-2 and TRBJ2-5, the full variable domain is GAGVSQSPSNKVTEKGKDVELRCDPISGHTALYWYRQSLGQGLEFLIYFQGNSAPDKSGLPSDRFSAERTGGSVSTLTIQRTQQEDSAVYLCASSLGQGGGGKTQYFGPGTRLLVL.

The chain has TRBV5-4 and TRBJ1-2; possible D gene TRBD1, 5 bases. The germline V and J ends were trimmed by 3 bases and 4 bases, with 13 bases remaining between them. This CDR3 is built from 14 residues. Germline lookup yields CDR1 SGHNT and CDR2 YYREEE (reference sequence). The chain's CDR3 is CASSSGAARYGYTF. CDR3 coding DNA: TGTGCCAGCAGCTCTGGGGCAGCACGCTATGGCTACACCTTC. Complete variable domain (other parts from reference TRBV5-4 and TRBJ1-2): ETGVTQSPTHLIKTRGQQVTLRCSSQSGHNTVSWYQQALGQGPQFIFQYYREEENGRGNFPPRFSGLQFPNYSSELNVNALELDDSALYLCASSSGAARYGYTFGSGTRLTVV.

This chain joins TRBV7-9 and TRBJ1-1, with D possibly matching TRBD1 (6 bases). V lost 5 bases to trimming and J lost 11 bases, with 21 bases between them. The CDR3 consists of 14 residues. Germline V CDR1 and CDR2: SEHNR, FQNEAQ (reference sequence). The CDR3 reads CASSPGGAEVRAFF. The CDR3, as DNA: TGTGCCAGCAGCCCGGGGGGGGCCGAGGTACGGGCTTTCTTT.

The chain is built from TRBV27 and TRBJ1-2; 7 nucleotides match TRBD1. Per germline, CDR1 MNHEY and CDR2 SMNVEV (reference sequence). Unmatched junction bases numbered 7, after V lost 6 bases and J lost 0 bases. This CDR3 has 15 amino acids. CDR3 in amino acids: CASSPKGTANYGYTF. CDR3 in DNA: TGTGCCAGCAGCCCGAAGGGGACAGCTAACTATGGCTACACCTTC.

This clone is a singleton in its sample. This sequence joins TRBV18 and TRBJ1-5; 7 nucleotides agree with TRBD1. Trimming at V came to 4 bases and at J to 5 bases, leaving 5 bases not matched to a gene. The CDR3 is made up of 14 amino acids. Germline V gene sequence: CDR1 KGHSH, CDR2 LQKENI. The CDR3 DNA reads as TGTGCCAGCTCACGGGACAGCGAGGATCAGCCCCAGCATTTT. Translation: CASSRDSEDQPQHF.

The V call is TRBV2, the J call TRBJ1-5, with unresolved D. Germline loops: CDR1 SNHLY, CDR2 FYNNEI. With 0 bases removed from V and 6 bases from J, the gap between germline ends came to 9 bases. The CDR3 runs 14 residues. The CDR3 sequence: CASSEALGFQPQHF. CDR3 nucleotide sequence: TGTGCCAGCAGTGAAGCGCTTGGGTTTCAGCCCCAGCATTTT.

The chain carries TRBV27 and TRBJ2-1, with 10 bases aligning to TRBD1. CDR1 and CDR2 (germline): MNHEY, SMNVEV (reference sequence). V lost 7 bases and J lost 6; bases outside the gene matches: 12. CDR3 length equals 16 residues. The CDR3 reads CASTDRGRDKVNEQFF. Written as DNA, the CDR3 is TGTGCCAGCACCGACAGGGGGCGCGATAAGGTCAATGAGCAGTTCTTC.

This clone was picked up one time. The V gene is TRBV5-1, the J gene TRBJ2-1; no firm D call. Looked up from germline, CDR1 is SGHRS and CDR2 is YFSETQ. The CDR3 consists of 15 residues. V gave up 0 bases and J gave up 0 bases, with 7 bases separating them. CDR3 nucleotide sequence: TGCGCCAGCAGCTTGGCTAAGAGCTCCTACAATGAGCAGTTCTTC. Amino acid sequence: CASSLAKSSYNEQFF.

This chain links TRBV28 with TRBJ1-1; 7 bases map to TRBD1. V dropped 5 bases and J dropped 4; count of bases not matched to a gene: 7. CDR3 length: 14 residues. Germline CDR1 and CDR2: MDHEN and SYDVKM. The CDR3 DNA follows: TGTGCCAGCAGTCGCCAAACAGGGGTCACTGAAGCTTTCTTT. Protein product: CASSRQTGVTEAFF.

The CDR3 region is CASSSRLAGVIAGELFF. The CDR3, as DNA: TGTGCCAGCTCCTCGAGACTAGCGGGAGTAATCGCCGGGGAGCTGTTTTTT. The rearrangement uses TRBV18 and TRBJ2-2, with 12 bases lining up with TRBD2. After removal of 6 bases from V and 6 bases from J, the junction contained 11 bases not matched to a gene. CDR3 length: 17 residues. Germline lookup yields CDR1 KGHSH and CDR2 LQKENI.

The V and J genes are TRBV23-1 and TRBJ2-1; no definite D call. TRBV23-1 is an open reading frame whose function is uncertain. The CDR3 is 15 amino acids. Trimming took off 8 bases at V and 4 bases at J, with 18 bases between the two ends. Here the CDR3 reads CASFPPGPSYNEQFF. CDR3 nucleotides: TGCGCCAGCTTTCCCCCGGGCCCATCTTACAATGAGCAGTTCTTC.

This clone has just a few counts. This chain links TRBV6-5 with TRBJ1-2; no firm D call. Trimming took off 6 bases at V and 4 bases at J, with 6 bases between the two ends. Germline V CDR1 and CDR2: MNHEY, SVGAGI. This CDR3 has 11 residues. The CDR3 DNA is TGTGCCAGCAGGGAATTCTATGGCTACACCTTC. Translated: CASREFYGYTF.

Concerning this clone: The sample holds other DNA sequences that translate to the same CDR3. The chain links TRBV18 to TRBJ2-4; D is undetermined. Per germline, CDR1 KGHSH and CDR2 LQKENI. The CDR3 is 11 amino acids. Trimming removed 4 bases from V and 7 bases from J, with 5 bases in between. CDR3 amino acids: CASSQGNIQYF. CDR3 in DNA: TGTGCCAGCTCACAAGGGAACATTCAGTACTTC.

CDR3 loop: CASSFGQDGTIYF. CDR3 DNA sequence: TGTGCCAGCAGCTTCGGACAGGATGGCACCATATATTTT. J is TRBJ1-3 and V is TRBV7-8; 7 positions agree with TRBD1. This CDR3 is 13 amino acids long. Germline CDR1 reads SGHVS; CDR2 reads FQNEAQ. V shed 3 bases, J shed 9 bases, and the junction held 5 bases outside the gene matches.

This clone was picked up a small number of times. The gene calls are TRBV28 and TRBJ2-3; D gene uncertain. The CDR3 is made up of 12 amino acids. Germline V lookup: CDR1 MDHEN, CDR2 SYDVKM. Trimming took off 6 bases at V and 7 bases at J, with 11 bases between the two ends. Written as DNA, the CDR3 is TGTGCCAGCAGCTTAACCGGGTATACGCAGTATTTT. Translating gives CASSLTGYTQYF.

The V and J genes are TRBV7-3 and TRBJ2-7; TRBD2 matches 7 bases. Germline V gene lookup returns CDR1 SGHTA and CDR2 FQGTGA. The CDR3 sequence is 16 residues long. Trimming took 5 bases from V and 0 from J; bases not matched to a gene: 10. CDR3 DNA: TGTGCCAGCAGCCCCCGGTGGGAGGGAGACTCCTACGAGCAGTACTTC. Translation gives CASSPRWEGDSYEQYF.

The rearrangement uses TRBV5-1 and TRBJ2-1; no clear D gene. This CDR3 is built from 13 residues. Per the germline V gene, CDR1 is SGHRS and CDR2 is YFSETQ. The germline V and J ends were trimmed by 0 bases and 4 bases, with 5 bases remaining between them. The CDR3 DNA follows: TGCGCCAGCAGCTTGGGAGAGTACAATGAGCAGTTCTTC. Translation: CASSLGEYNEQFF.

The chain has TRBV5-8 and TRBJ2-2; 8 bases match TRBD2. There are 14 residues in the CDR3. The germline CDR1 and CDR2 sequences are SGHTS and YDEGEE. Unmatched junction bases numbered 5, after V lost 7 bases and J lost 3 bases. The CDR3 is CASGKRGYTGELFF. In DNA, the CDR3 is TGTGCCAGCGGGAAGCGGGGGTACACCGGGGAGCTGTTTTTT. Together with reference TRBV5-8 and TRBJ2-2, the CDR3 gives the full variable domain: EAGVTQSPTHLIKTRGQQATLRCSPISGHTSVYWYQQALGLGLQFLLWYDEGEERNRGNFPPRFSGRQFPNYSSELNVNALELEDSALYLCASGKRGYTGELFFGEGSRLTVL.

The chain employs TRBV28 and TRBJ1-4, with 11 bases identical to TRBD1. Per germline, CDR1 MDHEN and CDR2 SYDVKM. CDR3 length: 15 amino acids. With 3 bases clipped from V and 8 bases from J, the junction kept 5 bases outside the gene matches. The DNA for the CDR3 is TGTGCCAGCAGTTTTCCCGGGACAGGGGGGGAAAAACTGTTTTTT. Protein: CASSFPGTGGEKLFF.

In this sample, this clone turned up a few times. The chain links TRBV15 to TRBJ2-7, with D perhaps TRBD2 (6 bases). Trimming stripped 2 bases from V and 5 bases from J, with 19 bases between. CDR1 is LNHNV and CDR2 is YYDKDF in the germline V gene (reference sequence). The CDR3 is 16 residues long. The CDR3 region is CATSRSGTSRFHEQYF. CDR3 bases: TGTGCCACCAGCAGAAGTGGTACTAGCCGGTTCCACGAGCAGTACTTC.

The genes are TRBV25-1 and TRBJ1-1, with D unclear. The V end lost 3 bases, the J end lost 1 base, and 12 bases lay between the germline ends. CDR3 length: 15 residues. Germline V lookup: CDR1 MGHDK, CDR2 SYGVNS. CDR3: CASSDPGAGNTEAFF. In nucleotides, the CDR3 is TGTGCCAGCAGTGATCCAGGAGCGGGGAACACTGAAGCTTTCTTT.